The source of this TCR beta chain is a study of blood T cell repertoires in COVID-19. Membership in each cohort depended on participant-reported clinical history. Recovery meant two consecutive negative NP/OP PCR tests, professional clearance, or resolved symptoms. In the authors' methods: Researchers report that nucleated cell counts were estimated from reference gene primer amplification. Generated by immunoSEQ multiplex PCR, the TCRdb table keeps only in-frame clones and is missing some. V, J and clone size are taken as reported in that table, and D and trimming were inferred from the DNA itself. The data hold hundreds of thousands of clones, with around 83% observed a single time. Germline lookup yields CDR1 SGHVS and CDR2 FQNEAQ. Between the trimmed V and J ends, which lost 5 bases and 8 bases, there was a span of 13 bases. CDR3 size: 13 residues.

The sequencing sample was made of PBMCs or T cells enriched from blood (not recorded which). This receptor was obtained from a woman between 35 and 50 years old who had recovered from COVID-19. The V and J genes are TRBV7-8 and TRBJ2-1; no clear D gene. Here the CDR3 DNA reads TGTGCCAGCAGCCCAAAATTACGCGATGAGCAGTTCTTC. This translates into CASSPKLRDEQFF.